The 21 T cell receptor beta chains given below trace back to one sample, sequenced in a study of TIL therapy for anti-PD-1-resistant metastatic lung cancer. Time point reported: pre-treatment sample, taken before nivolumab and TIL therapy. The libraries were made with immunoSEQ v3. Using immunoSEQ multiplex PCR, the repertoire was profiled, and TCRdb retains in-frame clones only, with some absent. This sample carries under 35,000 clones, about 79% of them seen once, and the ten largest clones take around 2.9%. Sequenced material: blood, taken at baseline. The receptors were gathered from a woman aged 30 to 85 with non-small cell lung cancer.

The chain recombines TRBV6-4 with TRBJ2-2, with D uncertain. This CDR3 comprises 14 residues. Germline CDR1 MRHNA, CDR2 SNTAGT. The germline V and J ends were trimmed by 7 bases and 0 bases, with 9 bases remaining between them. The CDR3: CASKWRTNTGELFF. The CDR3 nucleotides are TGTGCCAGCAAATGGCGGACGAACACCGGGGAGCTGTTTTTT.

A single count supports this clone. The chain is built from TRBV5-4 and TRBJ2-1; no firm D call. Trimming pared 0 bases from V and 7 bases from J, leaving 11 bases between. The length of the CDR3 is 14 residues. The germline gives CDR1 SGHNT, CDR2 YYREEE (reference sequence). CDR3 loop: CASSLGILGNEQFF. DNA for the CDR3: TGTGCCAGCAGCTTGGGTATCTTGGGTAATGAGCAGTTCTTC.

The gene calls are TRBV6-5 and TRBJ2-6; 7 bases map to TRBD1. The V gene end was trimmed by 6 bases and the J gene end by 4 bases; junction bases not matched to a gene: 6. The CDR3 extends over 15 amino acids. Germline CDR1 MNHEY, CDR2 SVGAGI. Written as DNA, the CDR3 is TGTGCCAGCAGCCCCGACAGGGTCGGGGCCAACGTCCTGACTTTC. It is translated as CASSPDRVGANVLTF.

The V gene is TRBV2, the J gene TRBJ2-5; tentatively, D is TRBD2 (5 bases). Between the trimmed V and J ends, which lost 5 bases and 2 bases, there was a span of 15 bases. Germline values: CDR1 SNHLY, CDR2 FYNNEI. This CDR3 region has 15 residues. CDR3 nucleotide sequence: TGTGCCAGCAGTCTCGCAGAGGGTTGGCAAGAGACCCAGTACTTC. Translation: CASSLAEGWQETQYF.

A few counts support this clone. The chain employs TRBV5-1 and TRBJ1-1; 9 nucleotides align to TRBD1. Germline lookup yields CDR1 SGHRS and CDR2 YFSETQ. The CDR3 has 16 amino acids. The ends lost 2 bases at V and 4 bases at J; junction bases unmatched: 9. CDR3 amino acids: CASSLNLGTGRTEAFF. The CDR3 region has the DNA TGCGCCAGCAGCTTAAACCTCGGGACAGGGCGCACTGAAGCTTTCTTT.

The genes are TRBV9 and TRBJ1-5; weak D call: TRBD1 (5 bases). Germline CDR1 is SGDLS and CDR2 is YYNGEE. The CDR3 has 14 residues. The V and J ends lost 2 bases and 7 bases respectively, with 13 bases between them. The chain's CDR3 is CASSVLRVLQPQHF. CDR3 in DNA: TGTGCCAGCAGCGTGCTCAGGGTACTACAGCCCCAGCATTTT. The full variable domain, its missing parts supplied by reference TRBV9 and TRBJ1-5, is DSGVTQTPKHLITATGQRVTLRCSPRSGDLSVYWYQQSLDQGLQFLIQYYNGEERAKGNILERFSAQQFPDLHSELNLSSLELGDSALYFCASSVLRVLQPQHFGDGTRLSIL.

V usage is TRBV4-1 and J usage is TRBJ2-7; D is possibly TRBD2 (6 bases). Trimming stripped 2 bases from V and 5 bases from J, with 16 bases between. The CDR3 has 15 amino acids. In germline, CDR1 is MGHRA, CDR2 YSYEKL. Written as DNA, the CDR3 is TGCGCCAGCAGCCAAATCTCTAGCGAAAGGAACGAGCAGTACTTC. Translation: CASSQISSERNEQYF.

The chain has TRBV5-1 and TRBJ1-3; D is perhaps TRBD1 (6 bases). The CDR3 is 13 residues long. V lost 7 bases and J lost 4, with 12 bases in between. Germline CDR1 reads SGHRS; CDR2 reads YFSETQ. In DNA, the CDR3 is TGCGCCAGCGGCAGGGGAGCCGGAAACACCATATATTTT. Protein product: CASGRGAGNTIYF.

CDR3 nucleotide sequence: TGTGCCAGCAGCTCCAGGGGGACTGGAAACACCATATATTTT. Protein sequence: CASSSRGTGNTIYF. The chain employs TRBV9 and TRBJ1-3; 7 bases are a match to TRBD1. Per the germline V gene, CDR1 is SGDLS and CDR2 is YYNGEE. Unmatched junction bases numbered 3, after V lost 4 bases and J lost 2 bases. The CDR3 totals 14 residues.

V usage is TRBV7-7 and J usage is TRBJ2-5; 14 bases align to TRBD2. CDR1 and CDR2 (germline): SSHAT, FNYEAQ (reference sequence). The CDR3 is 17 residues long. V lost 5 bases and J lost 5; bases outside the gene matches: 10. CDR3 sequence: CASSPGTSGSRRETQYF. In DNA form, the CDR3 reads TGTGCCAGCAGCCCCGGGACTAGCGGGAGTAGAAGGGAGACCCAGTACTTC.

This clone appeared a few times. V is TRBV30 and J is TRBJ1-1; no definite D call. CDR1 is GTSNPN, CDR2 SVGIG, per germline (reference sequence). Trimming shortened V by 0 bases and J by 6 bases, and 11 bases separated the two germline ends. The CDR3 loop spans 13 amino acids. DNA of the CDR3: TGTGCCTGGAGTGTAGGTAGGAGTGCTGAAGCTTTCTTT. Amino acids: CAWSVGRSAEAFF.

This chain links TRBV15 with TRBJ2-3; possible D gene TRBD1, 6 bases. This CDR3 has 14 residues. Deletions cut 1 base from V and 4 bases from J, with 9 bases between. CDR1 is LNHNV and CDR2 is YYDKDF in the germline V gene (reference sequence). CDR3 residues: CATSRGQGSDTQYF. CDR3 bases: TGTGCCACCAGCAGAGGGCAGGGGTCAGATACGCAGTATTTT.

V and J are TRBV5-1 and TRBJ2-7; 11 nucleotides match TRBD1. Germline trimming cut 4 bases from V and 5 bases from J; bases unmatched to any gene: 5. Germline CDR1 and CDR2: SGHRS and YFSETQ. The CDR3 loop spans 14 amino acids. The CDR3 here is CASSPGTGGHEQYF. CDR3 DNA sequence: TGCGCCAGCAGCCCCGGGACAGGGGGTCACGAGCAGTACTTC.

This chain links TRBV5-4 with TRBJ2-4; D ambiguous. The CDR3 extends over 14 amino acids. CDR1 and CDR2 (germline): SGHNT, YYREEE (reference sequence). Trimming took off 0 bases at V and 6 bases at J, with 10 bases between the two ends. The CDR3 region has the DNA TGTGCCAGCAGCTTGGGGTTAGGGCGAAACATTCAGTACTTC. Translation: CASSLGLGRNIQYF. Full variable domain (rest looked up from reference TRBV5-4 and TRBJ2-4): ETGVTQSPTHLIKTRGQQVTLRCSSQSGHNTVSWYQQALGQGPQFIFQYYREEENGRGNFPPRFSGLQFPNYSSELNVNALELDDSALYLCASSLGLGRNIQYFGAGTRLSVL.

The CDR3 here is CASSLVTGRNEQFF. The CDR3 region has the DNA TGTGCCAGCAGCTTAGTCACAGGGCGCAATGAGCAGTTCTTC. The chain uses TRBV11-2 and TRBJ2-1; the D gene is possibly TRBD1 (6 bases). Germline V lookup: CDR1 SGHAT, CDR2 FQNNGV. The CDR3 extends over 14 amino acids. V lost 1 base and J lost 6, with 10 bases in between.

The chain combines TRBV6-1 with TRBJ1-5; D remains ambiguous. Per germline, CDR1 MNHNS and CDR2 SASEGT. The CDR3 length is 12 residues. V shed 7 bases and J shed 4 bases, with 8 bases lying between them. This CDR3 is CASTGNNQPQHF. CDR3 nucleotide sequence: TGTGCCAGCACGGGTAATAATCAGCCCCAGCATTTT.

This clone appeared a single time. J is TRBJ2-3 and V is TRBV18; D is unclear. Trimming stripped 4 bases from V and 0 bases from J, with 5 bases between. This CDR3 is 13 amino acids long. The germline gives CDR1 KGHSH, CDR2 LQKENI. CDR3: CASSRGSTDTQYF. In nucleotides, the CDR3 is TGTGCCAGCTCACGTGGGAGCACAGATACGCAGTATTTT. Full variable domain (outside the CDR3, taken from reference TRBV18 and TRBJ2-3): NAGVMQNPRHLVRRRGQEARLRCSPMKGHSHVYWYRQLPEEGLKFMVYLQKENIIDESGMPKERFSAEFPKEGPSILRIQQVVRGDSAAYFCASSRGSTDTQYFGPGTRLTVL.

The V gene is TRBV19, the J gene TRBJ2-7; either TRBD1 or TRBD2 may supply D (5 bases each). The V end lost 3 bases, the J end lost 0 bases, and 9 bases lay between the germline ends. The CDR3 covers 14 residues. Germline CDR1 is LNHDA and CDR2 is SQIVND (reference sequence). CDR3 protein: CASSMWGSSYEQYF. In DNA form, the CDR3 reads TGTGCCAGTAGTATGTGGGGGAGCTCCTACGAGCAGTACTTC.

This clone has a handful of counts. The CDR3 region is CASSEATGANYGYTF. CDR3 in DNA: TGTGCCAGCAGTGAAGCGACAGGGGCTAACTATGGCTACACCTTC. J is TRBJ1-2 and V is TRBV6-1; 8 bases match TRBD1. Germline lookup yields CDR1 MNHNS and CDR2 SASEGT. The CDR3 sequence is 15 residues long. The J segment lost 0 bases and the V segment lost 0 bases, leaving 0 bases of the junction unmatched.

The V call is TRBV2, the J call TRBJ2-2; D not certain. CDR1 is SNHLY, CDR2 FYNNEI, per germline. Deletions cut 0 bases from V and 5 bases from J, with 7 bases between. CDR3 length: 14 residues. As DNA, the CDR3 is TGTGCCAGCAGTGAAGCGCGGCAAACCGGGGAGCTGTTTTTT. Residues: CASSEARQTGELFF.

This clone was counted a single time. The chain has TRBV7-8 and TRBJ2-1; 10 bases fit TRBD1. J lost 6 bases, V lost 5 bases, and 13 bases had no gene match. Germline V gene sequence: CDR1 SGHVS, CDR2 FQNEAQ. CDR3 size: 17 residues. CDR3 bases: TGTGCCAGCAGCCCCCGCCCTGACAGGGGGCTTTCCAATGAGCAGTTCTTC. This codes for CASSPRPDRGLSNEQFF.